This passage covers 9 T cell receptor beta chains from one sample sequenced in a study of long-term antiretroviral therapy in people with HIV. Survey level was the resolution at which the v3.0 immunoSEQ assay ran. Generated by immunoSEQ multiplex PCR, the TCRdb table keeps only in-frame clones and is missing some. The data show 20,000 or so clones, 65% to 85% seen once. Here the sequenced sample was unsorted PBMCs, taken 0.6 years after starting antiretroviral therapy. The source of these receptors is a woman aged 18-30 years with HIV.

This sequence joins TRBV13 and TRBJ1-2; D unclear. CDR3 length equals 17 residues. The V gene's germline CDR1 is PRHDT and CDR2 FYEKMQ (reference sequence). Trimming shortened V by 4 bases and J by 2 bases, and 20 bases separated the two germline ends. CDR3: CASSYHPSDYRNYGYTF. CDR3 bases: TGTGCCAGCAGCTACCATCCTTCTGACTACCGGAACTATGGCTACACCTTC.

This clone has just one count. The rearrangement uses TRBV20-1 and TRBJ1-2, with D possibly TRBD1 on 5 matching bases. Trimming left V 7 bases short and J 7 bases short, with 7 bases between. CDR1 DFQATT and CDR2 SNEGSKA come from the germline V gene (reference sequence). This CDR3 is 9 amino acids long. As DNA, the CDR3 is TGCAGTGGGGGGAGTGGCTACACCTTC. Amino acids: CSGGSGYTF.

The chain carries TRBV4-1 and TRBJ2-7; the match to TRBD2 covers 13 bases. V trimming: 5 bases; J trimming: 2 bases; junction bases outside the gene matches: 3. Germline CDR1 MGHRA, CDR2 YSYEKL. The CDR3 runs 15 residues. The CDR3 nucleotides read TGCGCCAGCAGCTCCGGACTAGCGGGAGCCTACGAGCAGTACTTC. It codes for CASSSGLAGAYEQYF.

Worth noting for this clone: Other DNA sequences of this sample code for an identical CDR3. DNA of the CDR3: TGTGCCAGCAGCCCTTGGTCGGGGAATCAGCCCCAGCATTTT. Its protein product is CASSPWSGNQPQHF. The V gene is TRBV28, the J gene TRBJ1-5; no firm D call. The CDR3 is made up of 14 amino acids. V dropped 6 bases and J dropped 4 bases, with 13 bases sitting between them. Germline V CDR1 and CDR2: MDHEN, SYDVKM.

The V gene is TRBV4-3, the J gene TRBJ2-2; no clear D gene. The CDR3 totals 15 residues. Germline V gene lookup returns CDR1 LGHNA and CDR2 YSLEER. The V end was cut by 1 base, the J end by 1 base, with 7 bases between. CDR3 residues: CASSQGLENTGELFF. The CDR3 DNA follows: TGCGCCAGCAGCCAAGGACTGGAGAACACCGGGGAGCTGTTTTTT.

The CDR3 nucleotides are TGTGCCAGTAGGGGCATGGGCAGCTACAATGAGCAGTTCTTC. Translation gives CASRGMGSYNEQFF. The rearrangement links TRBV19 to TRBJ2-1; D unresolved. Germline loops: CDR1 LNHDA, CDR2 SQIVND (reference sequence). V was shortened by 6 bases and J by 3 bases, with 12 bases between the two germline ends. There are 14 residues in the CDR3.

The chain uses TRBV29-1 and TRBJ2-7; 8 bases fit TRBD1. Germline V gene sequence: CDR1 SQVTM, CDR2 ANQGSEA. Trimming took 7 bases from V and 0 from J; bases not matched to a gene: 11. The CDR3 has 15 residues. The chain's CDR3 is CSAQGGFGGSYEQYF. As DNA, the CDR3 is TGCAGCGCACAGGGGGGCTTTGGCGGCTCCTACGAGCAGTACTTC.

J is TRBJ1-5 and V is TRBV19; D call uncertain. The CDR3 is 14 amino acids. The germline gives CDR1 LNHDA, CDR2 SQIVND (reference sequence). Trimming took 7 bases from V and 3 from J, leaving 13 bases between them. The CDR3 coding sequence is TGTGCCAGTACCCCGGGCCAATACAATCAGCCCCAGCATTTT. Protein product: CASTPGQYNQPQHF.

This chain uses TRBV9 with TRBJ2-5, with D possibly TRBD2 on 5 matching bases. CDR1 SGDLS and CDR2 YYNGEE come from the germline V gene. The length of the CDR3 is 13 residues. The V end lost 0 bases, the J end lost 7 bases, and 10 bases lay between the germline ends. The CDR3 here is CASSVGLEGTQYF. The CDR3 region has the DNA TGTGCCAGCAGCGTAGGTTTAGAGGGGACCCAGTACTTC. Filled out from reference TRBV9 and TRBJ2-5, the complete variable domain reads DSGVTQTPKHLITATGQRVTLRCSPRSGDLSVYWYQQSLDQGLQFLIQYYNGEERAKGNILERFSAQQFPDLHSELNLSSLELGDSALYFCASSVGLEGTQYFGPGTRLLVL.